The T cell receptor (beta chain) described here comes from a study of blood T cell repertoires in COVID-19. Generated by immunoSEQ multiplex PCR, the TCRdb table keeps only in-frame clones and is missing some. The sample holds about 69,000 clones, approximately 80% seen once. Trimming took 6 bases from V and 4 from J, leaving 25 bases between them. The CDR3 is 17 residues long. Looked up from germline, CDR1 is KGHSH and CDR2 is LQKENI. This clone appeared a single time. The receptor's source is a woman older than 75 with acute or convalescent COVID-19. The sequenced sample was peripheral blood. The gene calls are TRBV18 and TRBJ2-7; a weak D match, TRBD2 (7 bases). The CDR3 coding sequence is TGTGCCAGCTCCGAACGTTACGGGGGGACAAATGATTACGAGCAGTACTTC. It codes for CASSERYGGTNDYEQYF.